This passage covers 14 T cell receptor beta chains from one sample sequenced in a study of T cells in Graves' hyperthyroidism and ophthalmopathy. The source material, RNA transcripts, was used to amplify TCR beta CDR3 regions. Initially, a first-round RT-PCR of the TCR CDR3 employed the HTBI primer set. TCRdb recomputed calls from the multiplex PCR reads with MiXCR, one row per CDR3 protein. The sample yields roughly 550,000 distinct CDR3 sequences, about 15% seen once. The sample comprised blood. These receptors were taken from a woman aged 30 to 39 with Graves' ophthalmopathy.

In its sample, this clonotype was seen a few times. The V gene is TRBV27, the J gene TRBJ1-5; D may be TRBD1 (6 bases). The germline gives CDR1 MNHEY, CDR2 SMNVEV (reference sequence). This CDR3 region has 17 residues. V lost 1 base and J lost 3, with 16 bases in between. The CDR3 nucleotides are TGTGCCAGCAGTTTATACGGCCACGGACAGAACAATCAGCCCCAGCATTTT. This translates into CASSLYGHGQNNQPQHF.

The sample holds a few counts of this clonotype. This chain links TRBV20-1 with TRBJ2-5; TRBD2 matches 7 bases. The CDR3 is 12 amino acids. The germline V gene encodes CDR1 DFQATT and CDR2 SNEGSKA (reference sequence). Unmatched junction bases numbered 5, after V lost 3 bases and J lost 7 bases. CDR3 in DNA: TGCAGTGCTAGGAGCGGGGCCGGGACCCAGTACTTC. Amino acids: CSARSGAGTQYF.

This clonotype was found many times. The chain is built from TRBV2 and TRBJ1-6, with a tentative D call TRBD1 (6 bases). The CDR3 loop spans 13 amino acids. V was trimmed by 7 bases and J by 6 bases, leaving 10 bases between them. CDR1 and CDR2 (germline): SNHLY, FYNNEI. The chain's CDR3 is CASTRDTNSPLHF. CDR3 bases: TGTGCCAGCACCCGGGACACTAATTCACCCCTCCACTTT.

To note about this clonotype: A single base separates this from a much larger clone, so it may be a read error. The chain carries TRBV6-1 and TRBJ1-1, with a possible D match to TRBD1 (5 bases). The CDR3 is made up of 13 amino acids. Germline V gives CDR1 MNHNS, CDR2 SASEGT. Trimming shortened V by 6 bases and J by 3 bases, and 11 bases separated the two germline ends. This chain's CDR3 is CASRKGRDTEAFF. The CDR3 DNA is TGTGCCAGCAGAAAGGGGAGGGACACTGAAGCTTTCTTT.

This clonotype was seen at least ten times. The chain recombines TRBV12-3 or TRBV12-4 with TRBJ1-5; TRBD1 is a possible D gene (5 bases). This CDR3 is 13 amino acids long. Trimming cost V 3 bases and J 5 bases, with 8 bases left between them. CDR3 region: CASSFKGDQPQHF. The CDR3 coding sequence is TGTGCCAGCAGTTTTAAAGGGGATCAGCCCCAGCATTTT.

This clonotype was observed at least ten times. This chain uses TRBV7-9 with TRBJ1-2; D perhaps matches TRBD1 (5 bases). Trimming stripped 3 bases from V and 4 bases from J, with 12 bases between. This CDR3 comprises 14 residues. Germline V lookup: CDR1 SEHNR, CDR2 FQNEAQ (reference sequence). CDR3 nucleotide sequence: TGTGCCAGCAGCTTGTCTTGGGGCGCCTATGGCTACACCTTC. It encodes CASSLSWGAYGYTF.

The CDR3 DNA is TGCGCCAGCAGCTTGGCCGGAGGGACACAGTCCTACGAGCAGTACTTC. This translates into CASSLAGGTQSYEQYF. The chain combines TRBV5-1 with TRBJ2-7; D is possibly TRBD1 or TRBD2 (6 bases each). Trimming removed 0 bases from V and 1 base from J, with 14 bases in between. The CDR3 length is 16 residues. CDR1 and CDR2 from the germline V gene are SGHRS and YFSETQ.

This clonotype has just a few counts. The V and J genes are TRBV6-4 and TRBJ2-1, with 7 bases identical to TRBD2. J lost 8 bases, V lost 5 bases, and 9 bases had no gene match. This CDR3 has 14 amino acids. Germline CDR1 and CDR2: MRHNA and SNTAGT. CDR3 amino acids: CASSRLGGPHEQFF. The CDR3, as DNA: TGTGCCAGCAGTCGATTGGGAGGGCCGCATGAGCAGTTCTTC.

This clonotype has a single count. This may stem from a read error, because a much larger clone lies one nucleotide away. As DNA, the CDR3 is TGTGCCAGCAGCTTCCTGGGGTCTGGGCAGGAAGAACTGTTTTTT. Residues: CASSFLGSGQEELFF. The chain joins TRBV28 to TRBJ1-4; the D is unclear. The CDR3 is 15 amino acids. Trimming left V 6 bases short and J 12 bases short, with 23 bases between. Germline CDR1 reads MDHEN; CDR2 reads SYDVKM.

V gene TRBV20-1 combines with J gene TRBJ1-2, with D uncertain. The CDR3 sequence is 13 residues long. The germline V gene has CDR1 DFQATT and CDR2 SNEGSKA (reference sequence). The V and J ends lost 3 bases and 2 bases respectively, with 10 bases between them. CDR3 nucleotide sequence: TGCAGTGCTAGTGAACCGCGGAACTATGGCTACACCTTC. Translating gives CSASEPRNYGYTF.

This clonotype was picked up many times. The chain uses TRBV20-1 and TRBJ2-2; D unresolved. CDR1 is DFQATT and CDR2 is SNEGSKA in the germline V gene (reference sequence). The V and J ends lost 0 bases and 1 base respectively, with 12 bases between them. This CDR3 is built from 16 residues. DNA of the CDR3: TGCAGTGCTAGAGATTATGCGCGACAGAACACCGGGGAGCTGTTTTTT. Translation: CSARDYARQNTGELFF.

This clonotype was seen ten or more times. The chain employs TRBV20-1 and TRBJ2-7, with 7 bases aligning to TRBD2. Trimming took 5 bases from V and 2 from J; bases not matched to a gene: 6. Looked up from germline, CDR1 is DFQATT and CDR2 is SNEGSKA (reference sequence). The CDR3 runs 13 residues. CDR3 bases: TGCAGTGCTGCTGCGGGAGACCCCTACGAGCAGTACTTC. It codes for CSAAAGDPYEQYF.

This chain joins TRBV28 and TRBJ2-3, with TRBD1 matching over 8 bases. V shed 4 bases and J 4 bases; nucleotides not matched to a gene: 7. The CDR3 runs to 15 residues. In germline, CDR1 is MDHEN, CDR2 SYDVKM. The CDR3 is CASSSRGRMPDTQYF. The CDR3 region has the DNA TGTGCCAGCAGTTCCAGGGGGCGAATGCCAGATACGCAGTATTTT.

Ten or more counts support this clonotype. This chain joins TRBV30 and TRBJ2-1; tentatively, D is TRBD2 (5 bases). Germline V gene data show CDR1 as GTSNPN and CDR2 as SVGIG (reference sequence). V lost 5 bases and J 3 bases, leaving 11 bases between the germline ends. The CDR3 consists of 13 residues. CDR3 amino acids: CAWGLGVYNEQFF. In nucleotides, the CDR3 is TGTGCCTGGGGCCTGGGAGTCTACAATGAGCAGTTCTTC.